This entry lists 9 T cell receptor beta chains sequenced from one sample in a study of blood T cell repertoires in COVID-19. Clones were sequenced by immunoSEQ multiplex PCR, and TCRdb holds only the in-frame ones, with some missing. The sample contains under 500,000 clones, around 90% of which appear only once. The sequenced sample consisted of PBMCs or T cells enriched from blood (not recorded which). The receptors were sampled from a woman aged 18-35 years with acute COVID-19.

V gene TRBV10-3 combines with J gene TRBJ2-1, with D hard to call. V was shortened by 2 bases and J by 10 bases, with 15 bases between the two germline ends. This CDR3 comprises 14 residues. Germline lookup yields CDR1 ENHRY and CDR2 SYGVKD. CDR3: CAISEISTHLEQFF. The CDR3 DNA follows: TGTGCCATCAGTGAGATTAGCACCCACCTCGAGCAGTTCTTC.

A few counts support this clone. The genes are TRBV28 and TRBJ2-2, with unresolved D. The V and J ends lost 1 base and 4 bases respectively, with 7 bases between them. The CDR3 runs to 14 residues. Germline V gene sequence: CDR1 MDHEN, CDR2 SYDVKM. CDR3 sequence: CASSLSPLTGELFF. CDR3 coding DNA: TGTGCCAGCAGTTTATCCCCACTCACCGGGGAGCTGTTTTTT.

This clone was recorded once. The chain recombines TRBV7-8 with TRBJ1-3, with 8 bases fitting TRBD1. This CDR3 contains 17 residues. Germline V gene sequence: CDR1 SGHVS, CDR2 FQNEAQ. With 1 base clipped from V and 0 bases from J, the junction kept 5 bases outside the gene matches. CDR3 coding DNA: TGTGCCAGCAGCTTAGTTCCAGGGGGCCACTCTGGAAACACCATATATTTT. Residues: CASSLVPGGHSGNTIYF.

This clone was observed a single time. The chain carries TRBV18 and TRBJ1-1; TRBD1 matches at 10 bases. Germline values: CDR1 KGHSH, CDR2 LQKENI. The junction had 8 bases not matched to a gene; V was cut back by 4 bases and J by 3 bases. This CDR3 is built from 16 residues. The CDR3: CASSRTGGTWDTEAFF. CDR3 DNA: TGTGCCAGCTCACGGACAGGGGGTACATGGGACACTGAAGCTTTCTTT. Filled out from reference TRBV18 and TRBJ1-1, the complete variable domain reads NAGVMQNPRHLVRRRGQEARLRCSPMKGHSHVYWYRQLPEEGLKFMVYLQKENIIDESGMPKERFSAEFPKEGPSILRIQQVVRGDSAAYFCASSRTGGTWDTEAFFGQGTRLTVV.

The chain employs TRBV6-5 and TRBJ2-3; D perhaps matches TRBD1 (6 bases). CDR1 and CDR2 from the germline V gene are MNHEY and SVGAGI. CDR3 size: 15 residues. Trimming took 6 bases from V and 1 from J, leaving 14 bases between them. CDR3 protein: CASSRQVSRTDTQYF. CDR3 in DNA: TGTGCCAGCAGCCGACAGGTTTCCCGCACAGATACGCAGTATTTT.

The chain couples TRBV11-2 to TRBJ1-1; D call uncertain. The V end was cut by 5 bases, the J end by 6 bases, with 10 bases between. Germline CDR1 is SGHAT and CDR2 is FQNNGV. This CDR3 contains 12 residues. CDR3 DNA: TGTGCCAGCAGCCCACCAGCGGCTGAAGCTTTCTTT. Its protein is CASSPPAAEAFF.

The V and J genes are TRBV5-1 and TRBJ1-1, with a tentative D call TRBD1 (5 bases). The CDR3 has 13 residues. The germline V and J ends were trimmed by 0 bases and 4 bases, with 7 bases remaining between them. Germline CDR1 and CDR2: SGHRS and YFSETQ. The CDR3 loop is CASSLDRTTEAFF. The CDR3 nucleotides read TGCGCCAGCAGCTTGGACAGGACCACTGAAGCTTTCTTT.

The CDR3 reads CATSSHILAGVSQETQYF. Written as DNA, the CDR3 is TGTGCCACCAGCAGTCATATTCTAGCGGGGGTATCCCAAGAGACCCAGTACTTC. The chain is built from TRBV15 and TRBJ2-5; 10 bases are a match to TRBD2. The CDR3 extends over 18 amino acids. Germline CDR1 reads LNHNV; CDR2 reads YYDKDF (reference sequence). Germline trimming cut 3 bases from V and 1 base from J; bases unmatched to any gene: 11. The variable domain in full, with the rest retrieved from reference TRBV15 and TRBJ2-5, is DAMVIQNPRYQVTQFGKPVTLSCSQTLNHNVMYWYQQKSSQAPKLLFHYYDKDFNNEADTPDNFQSRRPNTSFCFLDIRSPGLGDTAMYLCATSSHILAGVSQETQYFGPGTRLLVL.

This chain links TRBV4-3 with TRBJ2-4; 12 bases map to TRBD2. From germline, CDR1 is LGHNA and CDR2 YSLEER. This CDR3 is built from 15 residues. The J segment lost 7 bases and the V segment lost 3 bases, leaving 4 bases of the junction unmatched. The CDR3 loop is CASSQALAGGNIQYF. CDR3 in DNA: TGCGCCAGCAGCCAGGCACTAGCGGGAGGTAACATTCAGTACTTC.